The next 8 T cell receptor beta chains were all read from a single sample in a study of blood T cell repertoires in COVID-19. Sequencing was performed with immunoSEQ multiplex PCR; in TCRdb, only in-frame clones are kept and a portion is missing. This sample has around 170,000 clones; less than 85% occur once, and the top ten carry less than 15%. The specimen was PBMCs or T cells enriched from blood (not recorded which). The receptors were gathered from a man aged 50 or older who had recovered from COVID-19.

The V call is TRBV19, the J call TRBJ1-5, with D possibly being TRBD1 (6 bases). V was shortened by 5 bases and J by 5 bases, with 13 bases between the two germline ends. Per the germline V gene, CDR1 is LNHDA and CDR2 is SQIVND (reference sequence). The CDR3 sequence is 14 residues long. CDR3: CASSPGTPHQPQHF. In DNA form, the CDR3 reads TGTGCCAGTAGTCCCGGGACACCACATCAGCCCCAGCATTTT. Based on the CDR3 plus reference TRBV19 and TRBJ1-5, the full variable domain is DGGITQSPKYLFRKEGQNVTLSCEQNLNHDAMYWYRQDPGQGLRLIYYSQIVNDFQKGDIAEGYSVSREKKESFPLTVTSAQKNPTAFYLCASSPGTPHQPQHFGDGTRLSIL.

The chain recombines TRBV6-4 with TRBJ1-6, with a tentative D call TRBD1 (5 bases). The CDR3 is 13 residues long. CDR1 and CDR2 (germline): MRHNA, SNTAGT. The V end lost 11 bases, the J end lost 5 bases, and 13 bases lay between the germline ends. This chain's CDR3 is CACHRRNNSPLHF. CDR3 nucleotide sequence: TGTGCCTGTCACAGGAGAAATAATTCACCCCTCCACTTT.

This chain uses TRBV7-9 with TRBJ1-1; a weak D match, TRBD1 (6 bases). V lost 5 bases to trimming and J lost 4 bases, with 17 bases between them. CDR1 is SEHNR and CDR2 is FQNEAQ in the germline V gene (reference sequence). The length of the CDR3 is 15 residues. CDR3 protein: CASSRDTRGPTEAFF. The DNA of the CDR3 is TGTGCCAGCAGCCGGGACACCAGGGGTCCCACTGAAGCTTTCTTT.

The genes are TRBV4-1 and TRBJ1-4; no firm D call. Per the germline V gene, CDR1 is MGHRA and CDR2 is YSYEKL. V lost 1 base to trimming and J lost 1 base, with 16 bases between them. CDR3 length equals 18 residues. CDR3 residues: CASSQVVRRVETNEKLFF. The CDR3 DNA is TGCGCCAGCAGCCAAGTTGTCAGGCGGGTTGAAACTAATGAAAAACTGTTTTTT.

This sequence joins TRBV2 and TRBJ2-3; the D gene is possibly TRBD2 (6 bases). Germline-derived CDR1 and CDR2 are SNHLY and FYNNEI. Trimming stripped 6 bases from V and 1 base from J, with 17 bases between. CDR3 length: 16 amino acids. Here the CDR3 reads CASRDLLAKGTDTQYF. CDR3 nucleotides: TGTGCCAGCAGAGACTTACTAGCAAAGGGCACAGATACGCAGTATTTT.

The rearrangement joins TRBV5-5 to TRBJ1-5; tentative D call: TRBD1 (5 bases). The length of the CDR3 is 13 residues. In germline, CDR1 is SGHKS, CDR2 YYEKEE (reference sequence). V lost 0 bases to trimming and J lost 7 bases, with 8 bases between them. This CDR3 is CASSLAGGQPQHF. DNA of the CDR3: TGTGCCAGCAGCTTGGCGGGGGGGCAGCCCCAGCATTTT.

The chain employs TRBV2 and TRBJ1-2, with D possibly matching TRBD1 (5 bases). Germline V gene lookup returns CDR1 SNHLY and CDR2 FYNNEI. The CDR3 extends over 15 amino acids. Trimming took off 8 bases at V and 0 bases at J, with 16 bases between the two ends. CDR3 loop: CASGGGQSANYGYTF. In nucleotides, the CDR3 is TGTGCCAGCGGCGGGGGTCAATCAGCTAACTATGGCTACACCTTC.

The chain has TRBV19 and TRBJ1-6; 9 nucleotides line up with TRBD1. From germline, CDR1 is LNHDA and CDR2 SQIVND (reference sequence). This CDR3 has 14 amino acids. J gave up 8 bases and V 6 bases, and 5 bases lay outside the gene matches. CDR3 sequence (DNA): TGTGCCAGTAGGGTACAGGGGGCTGATTCACCCCTCCACTTT. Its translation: CASRVQGADSPLHF.